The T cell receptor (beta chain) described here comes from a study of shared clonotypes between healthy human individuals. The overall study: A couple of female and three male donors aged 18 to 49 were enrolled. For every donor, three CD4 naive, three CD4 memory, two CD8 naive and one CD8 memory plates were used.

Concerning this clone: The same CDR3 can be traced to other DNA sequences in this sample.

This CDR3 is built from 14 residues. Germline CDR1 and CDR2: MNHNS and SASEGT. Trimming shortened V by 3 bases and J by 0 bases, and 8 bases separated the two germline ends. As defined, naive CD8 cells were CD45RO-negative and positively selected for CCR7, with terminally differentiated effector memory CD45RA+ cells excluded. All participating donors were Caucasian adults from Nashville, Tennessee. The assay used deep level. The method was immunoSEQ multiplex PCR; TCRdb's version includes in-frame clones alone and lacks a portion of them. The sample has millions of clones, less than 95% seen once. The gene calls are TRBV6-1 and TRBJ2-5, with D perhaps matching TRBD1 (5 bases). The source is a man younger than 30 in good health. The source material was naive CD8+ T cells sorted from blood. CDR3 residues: CASSETDYQETQYF. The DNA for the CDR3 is TGTGCCAGCAGTGAGACAGATTACCAAGAGACCCAGTACTTC.